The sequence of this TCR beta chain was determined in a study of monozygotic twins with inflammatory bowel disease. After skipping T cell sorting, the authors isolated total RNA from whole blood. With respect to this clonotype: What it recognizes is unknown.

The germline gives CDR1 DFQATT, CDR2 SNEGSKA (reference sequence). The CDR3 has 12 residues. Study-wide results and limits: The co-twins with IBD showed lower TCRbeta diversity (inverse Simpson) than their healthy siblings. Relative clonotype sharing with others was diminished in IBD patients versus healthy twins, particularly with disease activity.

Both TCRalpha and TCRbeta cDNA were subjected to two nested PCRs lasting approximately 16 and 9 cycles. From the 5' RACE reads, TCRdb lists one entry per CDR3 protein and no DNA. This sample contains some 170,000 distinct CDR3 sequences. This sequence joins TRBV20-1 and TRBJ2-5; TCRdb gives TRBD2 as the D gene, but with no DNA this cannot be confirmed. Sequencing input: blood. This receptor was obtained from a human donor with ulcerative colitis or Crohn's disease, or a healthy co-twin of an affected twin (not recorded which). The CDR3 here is CSATGLEETQYF.